A selection of T cell receptor beta chains follows, all from one sample in a study of metastatic and nonmetastatic thyroid tumors. TCRdb called clones again from the PCR reads with MiXCR. Of roughly 58,000 clones in the sample, more than 3.5% were seen once. Sequencing input: blood. Every receptor here comes from a female donor with papillary thyroid cancer or a benign thyroid nodule (not recorded which). Some clones in this sample may be carry-over from other donors' samples. Each CDR3 is given with its conserved first and last residue. D genes are given only for firm matches. Part of the rows lack a size; the others show once, few, many or a class for expanded clones.

j_gene: TRBJ1-1; v_gene: TRBV7-9; abundance: many; d_gene: NA; CDR3nt: TGTGCCAGTTCGGCGGGAATGGGTACTGAAGCTTTCTTT; CDR3aa: CASSAGMGTEAFF
j_gene: TRBJ2-7; v_gene: TRBV6-1; abundance: many; d_gene: NA; CDR3nt: TGTGCCAGCAGTGAAGGTAATCGGGGCTTAACCTACGAGCAGTACTTC; CDR3aa: CASSEGNRGLTYEQYF
j_gene: TRBJ2-2; v_gene: TRBV2; abundance: many; d_gene: NA; CDR3nt: TGTGCCAGCACCCGTGGAAAAAGCACCGGGGAGCTGTTTTTT; CDR3aa: CASTRGKSTGELFF
j_gene: TRBJ2-3; v_gene: TRBV6-1; abundance: few; d_gene: NA; CDR3nt: TGTGCCAGCAGTCTCTGGGCAGATACGCAGTATTTT; CDR3aa: CASSLWADTQYF
j_gene: TRBJ1-1; v_gene: TRBV14; abundance: few; d_gene: NA; CDR3nt: TGTGCCAGCAGCCAAGGGTGGGCTACTGAAGCTTTCTTT; CDR3aa: CASSQGWATEAFF
j_gene: TRBJ2-5; v_gene: TRBV6-5; abundance: many; d_gene: TRBD2; CDR3nt: TGTGCCAGCAGTTACTCGGGGGGGACTAGCGGGACCTCGCCCCAAGAGACCCAGTACTTC; CDR3aa: CASSYSGGTSGTSPQETQYF
j_gene: TRBJ1-5; v_gene: TRBV2; abundance: many; d_gene: NA; CDR3nt: TGTGCCAGCAGTGAAGCTGGCCTCGACAATCAGCCCCAGCATTTT; CDR3aa: CASSEAGLDNQPQHF
j_gene: TRBJ2-7; v_gene: TRBV5-6; abundance: NA; d_gene: TRBD1; CDR3nt: TGTGCCAGCAGCGGCCGGGACAGCAGCTCCTACGAGCAGTACTTC; CDR3aa: CASSGRDSSSYEQYF
j_gene: TRBJ1-6; v_gene: TRBV20-1; abundance: few; d_gene: TRBD1; CDR3nt: TGCAGTGCTTTTACAGGGGGAGGTTCACCCCTCCACTTT; CDR3aa: CSAFTGGGSPLHF
j_gene: TRBJ2-1; v_gene: TRBV7-3; abundance: many; d_gene: TRBD2; CDR3nt: TGTGCCAGCAGCTTAGGACTAGCGGAGAAGCAGTTCTTC; CDR3aa: CASSLGLAEKQFF
j_gene: TRBJ2-5; v_gene: TRBV7-2; abundance: many; d_gene: NA; CDR3nt: TGTGCCAGCAGTCCCGACTTCGGGGAAGAGACCCAGTACTTC; CDR3aa: CASSPDFGEETQYF
j_gene: TRBJ2-3; v_gene: TRBV12-3/TRBV12-4; abundance: few; d_gene: TRBD2; CDR3nt: TGTGCCAGCAGCATCCTCCTAGCGGGAGTGGGCACAGATACGCAGTATTTT; CDR3aa: CASSILLAGVGTDTQYF
j_gene: TRBJ2-4; v_gene: TRBV20-1; abundance: many; d_gene: NA; CDR3nt: TGCAGTGCTAGAGCACCCGCGATACCCACCAAAAACATTCAGTACTTC; CDR3aa: CSARAPAIPTKNIQYF
j_gene: TRBJ1-2; v_gene: TRBV7-2; abundance: many; d_gene: TRBD1; CDR3nt: TGTGCCAGCAGACACAGGGGTAACTATGGCTACACCTTC; CDR3aa: CASRHRGNYGYTF
j_gene: TRBJ2-6; v_gene: TRBV6-1; abundance: few; d_gene: NA; CDR3nt: TGTGCCAGCAGCTCTTCTGGGGCCAACGTCCTGACTTTC; CDR3aa: CASSSSGANVLTF
j_gene: TRBJ2-2; v_gene: TRBV5-1; abundance: many; d_gene: TRBD2; CDR3nt: TGCGCCAGCAGCTTTAGCGGGATTGAGGACTCCGGGGAGCTGTTTTTT; CDR3aa: CASSFSGIEDSGELFF
j_gene: TRBJ2-1; v_gene: TRBV5-4; abundance: few; d_gene: NA; CDR3nt: TGTGCCAGCAGCTTGTCGGGAGCGCGCTCCTACAATGAGCAGTTCTTC; CDR3aa: CASSLSGARSYNEQFF
j_gene: TRBJ1-1; v_gene: TRBV5-1; abundance: many; d_gene: NA; CDR3nt: TGCGCCAGCAGCTTGGTGGCGGGGGCGAGGGCTGAAGCTTTCTTT; CDR3aa: CASSLVAGARAEAFF
j_gene: TRBJ2-2; v_gene: TRBV5-1; abundance: many; d_gene: NA; CDR3nt: TGCGCCAGCAGCTGGGGACAAAACACCGGGGAGCTGTTTTTT; CDR3aa: CASSWGQNTGELFF
j_gene: TRBJ1-3; v_gene: TRBV3-1; abundance: many; d_gene: NA; CDR3nt: TGTGCCAGCAGCCAGGAGGGCACGAAAGGAAACACCATATATTTT; CDR3aa: CASSQEGTKGNTIYF
j_gene: TRBJ1-1; v_gene: TRBV6-2/TRBV6-3; abundance: few; d_gene: NA; CDR3nt: TGTGCCAGCAGTGACCAGACGAACACTGAAGCTTTCTTT; CDR3aa: CASSDQTNTEAFF
j_gene: TRBJ2-1; v_gene: TRBV7-2; abundance: few; d_gene: TRBD2; CDR3nt: TGTGCCAGCAGCTTAGGGGGACTAGCAGGCGATGAGCAGTTCTTC; CDR3aa: CASSLGGLAGDEQFF
j_gene: TRBJ2-3; v_gene: TRBV7-2; abundance: many; d_gene: NA; CDR3nt: TGTGCCAGCAGCTCGACTAGAACAGATACGCAGTATTTT; CDR3aa: CASSSTRTDTQYF
j_gene: TRBJ2-3; v_gene: TRBV19; abundance: many; d_gene: NA; CDR3nt: TGTGCCAGTAGTATAGTGCCCACAGATACGCAGTATTTT; CDR3aa: CASSIVPTDTQYF